A selection of T cell receptor beta chains follows, all from one sample in a study of lymphopenia after photon versus proton radiotherapy. The assay was immunoSEQ multiplex PCR, and TCRdb's table has in-frame clones only and misses some. The sample records 15,000 to 20,000 clones, 80% to 90% being singletons. This specimen was peripheral blood, taken from a patient treated with photon-based radiotherapy. These receptors came from a woman aged 45-60 years with pancreatic cancer. The CDR3 runs from the conserved cysteine through the conserved F or W. Each record gives: J gene, D gene, V gene, CDR3 protein. D genes are given only for firm matches.

J: TRBJ1-5; D: -; V: TRBV15; CDR3: CATSRDTGGNQPQHF
J: TRBJ1-5; D: -; V: TRBV5-1; CDR3: CASSLDRNQPQHF
J: TRBJ2-3; D: -; V: TRBV10-1; CDR3: CASSRDKPLHTQYF
J: TRBJ2-1; D: -; V: TRBV19; CDR3: CASYSPGVDHEQFF
J: TRBJ2-5; D: TRBD1; V: TRBV28; CDR3: CASSLIRTGQLETQYF
J: -; D: -; V: TRBV6-5; CDR3: CASRPDSRNSYEQYF
J: TRBJ1-5; D: TRBD1; V: TRBV5-5; CDR3: CASRPGQGDQPQHF
J: TRBJ2-7; D: -; V: TRBV7-2; CDR3: CASSLSYEQYF
J: TRBJ2-5; D: TRBD1; V: TRBV9; CDR3: CASSAGGGQETQYF
J: TRBJ1-2; D: -; V: TRBV6-5; CDR3: CASSYSNSYYGYTF
J: TRBJ2-1; D: TRBD2; V: TRBV9; CDR3: CASSVETSGSYNEQFF
J: TRBJ2-5; D: -; V: TRBV4-1; CDR3: CASSQVLSETQYF
J: TRBJ1-1; D: -; V: TRBV7-2; CDR3: CASSRGARGRSEAFF
J: TRBJ2-2; D: -; V: TRBV18; CDR3: CASSKQGNTGELFF
J: TRBJ1-2; D: TRBD1; V: TRBV2; CDR3: CASRTQGASYGYTF
J: TRBJ2-1; D: TRBD2; V: TRBV4-3; CDR3: CASSQDAGTSPLNEQFF
J: TRBJ2-5; D: TRBD2; V: TRBV7-7; CDR3: CASSPWDYSTLETQYF
J: TRBJ2-5; D: -; V: TRBV7-2; CDR3: CASSHPLGRSQETQYF
J: TRBJ2-7; D: -; V: TRBV30; CDR3: CAWTVPGGGATFEEQYF
J: TRBJ2-5; D: -; V: TRBV11-2; CDR3: CASSLAQETQYF
J: TRBJ2-7; D: -; V: TRBV28; CDR3: CASSQPRSGSYEQYF
J: TRBJ2-1; D: TRBD2; V: TRBV7-9; CDR3: CASSPGTSGPRYNEQFF
J: TRBJ2-7; D: -; V: TRBV5-5; CDR3: CASIMGHTSYEQYF
J: TRBJ1-1; D: -; V: TRBV4-3; CDR3: CASSQDWVGYDSIPQEAFF
J: TRBJ2-3; D: TRBD2; V: TRBV10-3; CDR3: CAISSSGTSTDTQYF
J: TRBJ2-1; D: TRBD1; V: TRBV28; CDR3: CASSLWGDRGMNEQFF
J: TRBJ1-4; D: -; V: TRBV6-5; CDR3: CASSAGGRTNEKLFF
J: TRBJ1-4; D: -; V: TRBV5-4; CDR3: CASSLGTLGEKLFF
J: TRBJ1-5; D: -; V: TRBV9; CDR3: CASSVNLGQPQHF
J: TRBJ2-1; D: -; V: TRBV5-1; CDR3: CASSHQPTRRGLGLDEQFF
J: TRBJ1-5; D: -; V: TRBV7-8; CDR3: CASSSGVGNQPQHF
J: TRBJ1-2; D: -; V: TRBV19; CDR3: CASSSPGSREPGYTF
J: TRBJ2-3; D: -; V: TRBV7-9; CDR3: CASSLDLRDTQYF
J: TRBJ2-6; D: -; V: TRBV7-3; CDR3: CASSSPDLVPGANVLTF
J: TRBJ2-3; D: -; V: TRBV29-1; CDR3: CSGDSANTQYF
J: TRBJ2-1; D: TRBD2; V: TRBV19; CDR3: CASSPGTSGYNEQFF
J: TRBJ2-7; D: TRBD1; V: TRBV27; CDR3: CASSPWDSGYEQYF
J: TRBJ2-1; D: TRBD1; V: TRBV5-1; CDR3: CASSLGGAKFF
J: TRBJ2-7; D: -; V: TRBV4-1; CDR3: CASSQVHSSYEQYF
J: TRBJ2-1; D: TRBD2; V: TRBV5-8; CDR3: CASRYLSGRLPEQFF
J: TRBJ1-1; D: -; V: TRBV2; CDR3: CASSDRTANTEAFF
J: TRBJ1-5; D: -; V: TRBV27; CDR3: CASSGTLNNQPQHF
J: TRBJ2-2; D: TRBD1; V: TRBV6-1; CDR3: CASSDSGATGAAGELFF
J: TRBJ2-1; D: -; V: TRBV5-6; CDR3: CASSLQGQRVNEQFF
J: TRBJ2-3; D: TRBD2; V: TRBV28; CDR3: CASSQITSGRVDTQYF
J: TRBJ2-7; D: -; V: TRBV7-9; CDR3: CASSPNPREQYF
J: TRBJ2-3; D: -; V: TRBV7-2; CDR3: CASSLGVERDTQYF
J: TRBJ1-4; D: -; V: TRBV4-3; CDR3: CASSQGAFNEKLFF
J: TRBJ1-3; D: -; V: TRBV6-4; CDR3: CASSDSSRRTVSGNTIYF
J: TRBJ2-2; D: TRBD2; V: TRBV7-7; CDR3: CASSPQGLGATGELFF
J: TRBJ1-1; D: -; V: TRBV2; CDR3: CASSVTRPMNTEAFF
J: TRBJ1-1; D: TRBD1; V: TRBV7-2; CDR3: CASSLSILYTGGGDTEAFF
J: TRBJ2-2; D: -; V: TRBV27; CDR3: CASSFDWNTGELFF
J: TRBJ2-7; D: TRBD1; V: TRBV2; CDR3: CASSSPGQDQGEQYF
J: TRBJ2-5; D: -; V: TRBV11-2; CDR3: CASSLRSGAEETQYF
J: TRBJ2-7; D: TRBD1; V: TRBV30; CDR3: CAWREGQGSYEQYF
J: TRBJ1-5; D: -; V: TRBV5-5; CDR3: CASSLSGLGNQPQHF
J: TRBJ1-5; D: TRBD1; V: TRBV11-2; CDR3: CASSRDRGKQPQHF
J: TRBJ1-3; D: -; V: TRBV19; CDR3: CASSRNGAGNTIYF